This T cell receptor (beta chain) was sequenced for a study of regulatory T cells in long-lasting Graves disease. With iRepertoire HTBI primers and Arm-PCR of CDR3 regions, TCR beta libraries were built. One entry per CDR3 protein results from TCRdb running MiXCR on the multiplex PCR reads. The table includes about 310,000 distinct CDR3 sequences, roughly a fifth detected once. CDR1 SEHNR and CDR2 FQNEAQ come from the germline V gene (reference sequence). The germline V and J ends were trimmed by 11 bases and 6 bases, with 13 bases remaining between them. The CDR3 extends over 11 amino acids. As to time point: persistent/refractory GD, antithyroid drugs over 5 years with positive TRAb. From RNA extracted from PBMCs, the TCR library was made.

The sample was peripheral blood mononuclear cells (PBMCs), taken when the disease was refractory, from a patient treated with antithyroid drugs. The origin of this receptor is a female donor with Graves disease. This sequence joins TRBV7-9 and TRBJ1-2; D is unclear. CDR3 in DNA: TGTGCCGGCTCAAGGGCGGATGGCTACACCTTC. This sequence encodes CAGSRADGYTF.